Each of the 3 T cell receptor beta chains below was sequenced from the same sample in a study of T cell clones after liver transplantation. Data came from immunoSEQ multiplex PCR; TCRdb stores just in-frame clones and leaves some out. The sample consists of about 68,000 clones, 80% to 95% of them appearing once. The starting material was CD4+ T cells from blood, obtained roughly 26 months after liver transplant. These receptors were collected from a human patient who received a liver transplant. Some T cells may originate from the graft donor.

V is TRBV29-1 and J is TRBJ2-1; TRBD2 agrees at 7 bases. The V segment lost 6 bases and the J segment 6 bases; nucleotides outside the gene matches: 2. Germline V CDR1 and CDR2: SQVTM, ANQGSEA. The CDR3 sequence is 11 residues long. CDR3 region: CSVGGSNEQFF. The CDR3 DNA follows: TGCAGCGTGGGCGGGAGCAATGAGCAGTTCTTC.

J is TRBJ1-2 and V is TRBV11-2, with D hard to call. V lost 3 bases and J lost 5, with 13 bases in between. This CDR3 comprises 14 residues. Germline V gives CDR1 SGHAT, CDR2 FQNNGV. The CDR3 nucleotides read TGTGCCAGCAGCTTCGCGATTCGCAGTTATGGCTACACCTTC. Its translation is CASSFAIRSYGYTF. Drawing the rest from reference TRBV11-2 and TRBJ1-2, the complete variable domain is EAGVAQSPRYKIIEKRQSVAFWCNPISGHATLYWYQQILGQGPKLLIQFQNNGVVDDSQLPKDRFSAERLKGVDSTLKIQPAKLEDSAVYLCASSFAIRSYGYTFGSGTRLTVV.

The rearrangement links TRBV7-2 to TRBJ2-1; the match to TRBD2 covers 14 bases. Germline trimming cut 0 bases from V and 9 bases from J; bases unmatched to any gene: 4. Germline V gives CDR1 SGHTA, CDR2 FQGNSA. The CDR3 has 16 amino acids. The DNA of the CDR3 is TGTGCCAGCAGCTTAGCCGGGACTAGCGGGAGCGGTGAGCAGTTCTTC. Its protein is CASSLAGTSGSGEQFF.